This TCR beta chain was observed in a study of tumor-infiltrating lymphocytes in localized non-small cell lung cancer. Study-wide points: Technical variation could not be separated from intratumor heterogeneity here.

Trimming took off 1 base at V and 1 base at J, with 2 bases between the two ends. CDR1 and CDR2 (germline): SEHNR, FQNEAQ (reference sequence). CDR3 size: 13 residues. This clone was detected once. The antigen remains unidentified. TCRdb's table, derived via immunoSEQ multiplex PCR, lists solely in-frame clones and lacks some. This sample has 8,000 to 9,500 clones, with roughly 80% found just once. This sequence joins TRBV7-9 and TRBJ1-5; D unresolved. This TCR came from a human donor with non-small cell lung cancer. The sequencing input was uninvolved lung tissue not adjacent to the tumor. Written as DNA, the CDR3 is TGTGCCAGCAGCTTAGTAAGCAATCAGCCCCAGCATTTT. Residues: CASSLVSNQPQHF.